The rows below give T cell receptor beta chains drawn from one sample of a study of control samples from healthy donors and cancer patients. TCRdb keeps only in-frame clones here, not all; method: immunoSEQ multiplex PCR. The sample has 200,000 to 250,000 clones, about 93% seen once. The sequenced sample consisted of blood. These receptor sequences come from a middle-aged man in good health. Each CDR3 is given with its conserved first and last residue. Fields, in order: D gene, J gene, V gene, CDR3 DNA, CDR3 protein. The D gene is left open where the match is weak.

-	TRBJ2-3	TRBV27	TGTGCCAGTGGGTCCGGGACAGATACGCAGTATTTT	CASGSGTDTQYF
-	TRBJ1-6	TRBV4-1	TGCGCCAGCAGCCCAAACGTGCATTCACCCCTCCACTTT	CASSPNVHSPLHF
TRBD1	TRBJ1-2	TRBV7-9	TGTGCCAGCAGTTTGGACAGGGAGGGTGGCTACACCTTC	CASSLDREGGYTF
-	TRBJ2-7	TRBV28	TGTGCCAGCAGTCCCACGTCGGACGAGCAGTACTTC	CASSPTSDEQYF
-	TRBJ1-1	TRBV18	TGTGCCAGCTCACCAAACGGTGGGAACACTGAAGCTTTCTTT	CASSPNGGNTEAFF
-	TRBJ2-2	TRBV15	TGTGCCACCAGCAGAACGCGGGGCGCTGTCCCCGGGGAGCTGTTTTTT	CATSRTRGAVPGELFF
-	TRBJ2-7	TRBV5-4	TGTGCCAGCAGCTTGCATGGCGATTACACCTACGAGCAGTACTTC	CASSLHGDYTYEQYF
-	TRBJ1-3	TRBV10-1	TGCGCCAGCAGGTACAGAAGAACCTCTGGAAACACCATATATTTT	CASRYRRTSGNTIYF
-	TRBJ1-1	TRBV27	TGTGCCAGCAGTTCGCAGACACTGGTGGATAGGGATGCTTTCTTT	CASSSQTLVDRDAFF
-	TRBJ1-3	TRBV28	TGTGCCAGCATCAAGGGGGGGAAGGAAAGAAACACCATATATTTT	CASIKGGKERNTIYF